The next 10 T cell receptor beta chains were all read from a single sample in a study of blood T cell repertoires in COVID-19. Profiling relied on immunoSEQ multiplex PCR, and the TCRdb table lists in-frame clones only, not all of them. The sample lists 310,000 or so clones, around 84% seen once, with under 11% in the top ten. Sequencing was performed on PBMCs or T cells enriched from blood (not recorded which). These receptors were collected from a woman younger than 35 who had recovered from COVID-19.

The J gene is TRBJ2-3, the V gene TRBV24-1; 14 nucleotides agree with TRBD2. J was trimmed by 0 bases and V by 5 bases; bases with no gene match: 6. The CDR3 loop spans 18 amino acids. Looked up from germline, CDR1 is KGHDR and CDR2 is SFDVKD. The CDR3 loop reads CATSGGTSGSGSTDTQYF. For the CDR3, the DNA is TGTGCCACCAGTGGGGGGACTAGCGGGAGCGGTAGCACAGATACGCAGTATTTT.

The chain combines TRBV18 with TRBJ2-3; 10 bases are a match to TRBD1. The CDR3 loop spans 14 amino acids. V lost 8 bases and J lost 1; bases outside the gene matches: 3. Germline CDR1 reads KGHSH; CDR2 reads LQKENI. The CDR3 loop reads CASAGTGGTDTQYF. The CDR3 region has the DNA TGTGCCAGCGCGGGGACAGGGGGCACAGATACGCAGTATTTT.

The count of this clone is one. This rearrangement joins TRBV6-5 to TRBJ1-5, with D possibly TRBD1 on 6 matching bases. The CDR3 is made up of 14 amino acids. Trimming took off 6 bases at V and 6 bases at J, with 15 bases between the two ends. Germline V gives CDR1 MNHEY, CDR2 SVGAGI. Written as DNA, the CDR3 is TGTGCCAGCAGCGCCGAATGGGGGCGTCAGCCCCAGCATTTT. It translates to CASSAEWGRQPQHF.

The chain carries TRBV3-1 (or the pseudogene TRBV3-2) and TRBJ1-5; D gene ambiguous. V dropped 0 bases and J dropped 4 bases, with 10 bases sitting between them. CDR3 length: 15 amino acids. The germline V gene has CDR1 LGHDT and CDR2 YNNKEL (reference sequence). DNA for the CDR3: TGTGCCAGCAGCCAAGATACGACACTTAATCAGCCCCAGCATTTT. Amino acid sequence: CASSQDTTLNQPQHF.

The V and J genes are TRBV19 and TRBJ2-3, with 7 positions matching TRBD1. The V gene's germline CDR1 is LNHDA and CDR2 SQIVND (reference sequence). V shed 2 bases and J 3 bases; nucleotides not matched to a gene: 5. The CDR3 contains 15 residues. DNA of the CDR3: TGTGCCAGTAGTATAATGGGACAGCGTACAGATACGCAGTATTTT. This codes for CASSIMGQRTDTQYF.

The CDR3 is CASSAQDEKLFF. CDR3 nucleotide sequence: TGTGCCAGCAGCGCGCAGGATGAAAAACTGTTTTTT. The J gene is TRBJ1-4, the V gene TRBV11-1; D is unresolved. The CDR3 has 12 amino acids. CDR1 is SGHAT, CDR2 FQDESV, per germline (reference sequence). The ends were cut back, 5 bases at V and 6 bases at J, with 7 bases in the middle.

V is TRBV6-5 and J is TRBJ1-1, with D possibly being TRBD1 (5 bases). Germline V gene sequence: CDR1 MNHEY, CDR2 SVGAGI. This CDR3 has 14 residues. Trimming removed 0 bases at V and 5 bases at J, with 10 bases between. Written as DNA, the CDR3 is TGTGCCAGCAGTTACTCGGCCCGGGGGACTGAAGCTTTCTTT. Protein: CASSYSARGTEAFF.

The V and J genes are TRBV29-1 and TRBJ1-2; 7 bases are shared with TRBD1. Trimming took 4 bases from V and 0 from J; bases not matched to a gene: 2. This CDR3 contains 13 residues. Germline CDR1 reads SQVTM; CDR2 reads ANQGSEA. The CDR3 protein is CSVAQGPNYGYTF. Written as DNA, the CDR3 is TGCAGCGTTGCACAGGGGCCTAACTATGGCTACACCTTC.

V and J are TRBV6-5 and TRBJ2-7; possibly TRBD1 for D (6 bases). Trimming removed 4 bases at V and 0 bases at J, with 7 bases between. The CDR3 length is 13 residues. Germline CDR1 MNHEY, CDR2 SVGAGI. The CDR3 loop is CASSWDNSYEQYF. The CDR3 DNA reads as TGTGCCAGCAGTTGGGACAACTCCTACGAGCAGTACTTC.

The J gene is TRBJ2-5, the V gene TRBV6-6, with 14 positions matching TRBD2. The CDR3 runs to 15 residues. Germline V lookup: CDR1 MNHNY, CDR2 SVGAGI (reference sequence). V lost 6 bases to trimming and J lost 5 bases; unmatched junction nucleotides: 5. Written as DNA, the CDR3 is TGTGCCAGCAGCCCAAGACTAGCGGGGGGGGAGACCCAGTACTTC. Protein product: CASSPRLAGGETQYF.